Presented here are 22 T cell receptor beta chains from one specimen sequenced in a study of blood T cell repertoires in COVID-19 (dated by TCRdb to about 2020). The library was obtained by the immunoSEQ multiplex PCR assay. TCRdb provides this immuneACCESS table in a form limited to in-frame rearrangements. Some clones are lacking; in checked studies, under half of them reflect an unresolved V gene, and why the rest are absent is not known. This sample comprises 55,000 to 85,000 clones, 80% to 90% of them detected only once. The ten top clones hold approximately 4.8% of the sample. Specimen: peripheral blood. The receptor set was obtained from a human donor in a cohort sampled during active COVID-19.

As regards this clone: Other DNA sequences in this specimen translate into the identical CDR3. V is TRBV6-1 and J is TRBJ2-7; D remains unclear. CDR1 is MNHNS and CDR2 is SASEGT in the germline V gene. V lost 1 base and J lost 1, with 5 bases in between. This CDR3 has 13 amino acids. The CDR3 region has the DNA TGTGCCAGCAGTGAAGGGCCTTCCTACGAGCAGTACTTC. It translates to CASSEGPSYEQYF.

This clone was observed once. Within the sample, other DNA sequences also encode this same CDR3. This chain links TRBV5-1 with TRBJ2-5; D remains ambiguous. The CDR3 length is 13 residues. Germline values: CDR1 SGHRS, CDR2 YFSETQ. V was trimmed by 0 bases and J by 3 bases, leaving 6 bases between them. The CDR3 DNA sequence: TGCGCCAGCAGCTTGGGAAGAGAAGAGACCCAGTACTTC. Translating it yields CASSLGREETQYF.

V usage is TRBV5-4 and J usage is TRBJ2-2, with 12 bases identical to TRBD2. The trim removed 3 bases at V and 5 bases at J, leaving 2 bases unmatched. Germline values: CDR1 SGHNT, CDR2 YYREEE (reference sequence). This CDR3 comprises 15 residues. CDR3 residues: CASSSLAGGTGELFF. The CDR3 nucleotides are TGTGCCAGCAGCTCTCTAGCGGGGGGGACCGGGGAGCTGTTTTTT.

The chain uses TRBV6-1 and TRBJ1-1, with 8 positions matching TRBD1. With 1 base clipped from V and 0 bases from J, the junction kept 7 bases outside the gene matches. This CDR3 comprises 17 residues. Germline V gives CDR1 MNHNS, CDR2 SASEGT. CDR3 sequence (DNA): TGTGCCAGCAGTGAAGGACAGGGGTTAGGCTTGAACACTGAAGCTTTCTTT. The encoded protein is CASSEGQGLGLNTEAFF.

J is TRBJ2-1 and V is TRBV7-3; D may be TRBD2 (6 bases). The length of the CDR3 is 15 residues. Deletions cut 5 bases from V and 4 bases from J, with 15 bases between. In germline, CDR1 is SGHTA, CDR2 FQGTGA. CDR3 nucleotides: TGTGCCAGCAGCACAATCCCCGGGACTTACAATGAGCAGTTCTTC. It translates to CASSTIPGTYNEQFF.

This chain uses TRBV7-8 with TRBJ2-1; the match to TRBD2 covers 8 bases. The trim removed 4 bases at V and 5 bases at J, leaving 7 bases unmatched. Germline V gene sequence: CDR1 SGHVS, CDR2 FQNEAQ. The CDR3 runs to 15 residues. The CDR3 loop reads CASSSTSGFHNEQFF. The CDR3 nucleotides read TGTGCCAGCAGCTCCACTAGCGGATTCCACAATGAGCAGTTCTTC.

The chain couples TRBV7-2 to TRBJ2-7, with D possibly TRBD2 on 5 matching bases. The V end lost 2 bases, the J end lost 3 bases, and 14 bases lay between the germline ends. Germline assignment: CDR1 SGHTA and CDR2 FQGNSA. The CDR3 runs 15 residues. This CDR3 is CASSLLRLAIYEQYF. As DNA, the CDR3 is TGTGCCAGCAGCTTACTTAGGTTAGCGATCTACGAGCAGTACTTC.

The chain carries TRBV7-9 and TRBJ1-2; 10 nucleotides line up with TRBD1. This CDR3 is built from 15 residues. Germline loops: CDR1 SEHNR, CDR2 FQNEAQ (reference sequence). Trimming cost V 2 bases and J 7 bases; bases outside gene matches: 7. The CDR3 bases are TGTGCCAGCAGCTTACCCGGGGACAGGGGTTCTGGCTACACCTTC. Residues: CASSLPGDRGSGYTF.

The chain employs TRBV12-5 and TRBJ1-2, with 8 bases that match TRBD1. The CDR3 length is 13 residues. Trimming took 5 bases from V and 4 from J; bases not matched to a gene: 3. The germline CDR1 and CDR2 sequences are LGHNT and FRNRAP. The DNA of the CDR3 is TGTGCTAGTGGTACAGGGGGGACCTATGGCTACACCTTC. Translated: CASGTGGTYGYTF.

CDR3 region: CASSFRREAGASYNEQFF. CDR3 DNA: TGTGCCAGCAGCTTCCGCAGGGAAGCGGGGGCCTCCTACAATGAGCAGTTCTTC. The chain has TRBV7-9 and TRBJ2-1; 8 nucleotides match TRBD2. The CDR3 covers 18 residues. In germline, CDR1 is SEHNR, CDR2 FQNEAQ (reference sequence). Germline trimming cut 3 bases from V and 0 bases from J; bases unmatched to any gene: 10.

The chain is built from TRBV27 and TRBJ1-5; 8 bases are a match to TRBD1. CDR3 length: 15 residues. Germline loops: CDR1 MNHEY, CDR2 SMNVEV (reference sequence). V was clipped by 6 bases and J by 6 bases; unmatched bases: 10. CDR3 loop: CASSVTRTGSQPQHF. The CDR3 DNA reads TGTGCCAGCAGCGTTACACGGACAGGGTCTCAGCCCCAGCATTTT.

The chain has TRBV27 and TRBJ1-1, with TRBD1 as a possible D gene (5 bases). The CDR3 sequence is 14 residues long. Germline CDR1 and CDR2: MNHEY and SMNVEV (reference sequence). Trimming shortened V by 4 bases and J by 2 bases, and 11 bases separated the two germline ends. This CDR3 reads CASSSATANTEAFF. Written as DNA, the CDR3 is TGTGCCAGCAGTTCCGCGACAGCCAACACTGAAGCTTTCTTT.

The chain recombines TRBV7-2 with TRBJ2-7, with D maybe TRBD1 (5 bases). This CDR3 has 14 residues. V was pared by 2 bases and J by 2 bases, with 10 bases between. Germline V CDR1 and CDR2: SGHTA, FQGNSA. CDR3 region: CASSLSGRAYEQYF. As DNA, the CDR3 is TGTGCCAGCAGCTTAAGTGGCAGGGCCTACGAGCAGTACTTC.

The genes are TRBV18 and TRBJ2-2, with a possible D match to TRBD2 (5 bases). CDR3 length: 15 amino acids. Germline V lookup: CDR1 KGHSH, CDR2 LQKENI. Deletions cut 1 base from V and 0 bases from J, with 6 bases between. CDR3 region: CASSPRGTNTGELFF. CDR3 DNA sequence: TGTGCCAGCTCACCACGAGGGACGAACACCGGGGAGCTGTTTTTT.

The chain links TRBV4-2 to TRBJ2-2, with 8 bases matching TRBD1. The CDR3 runs to 16 residues. After removal of 1 base from V and 1 base from J, the junction contained 2 bases not matched to a gene. Germline lookup yields CDR1 LGHNA and CDR2 YNFKEQ. This CDR3 reads CASSQGTGRNTGELFF. CDR3 sequence (DNA): TGTGCCAGCAGCCAAGGGACAGGGAGGAACACCGGGGAGCTGTTTTTT.

This chain connects TRBV11-3 to TRBJ2-5; tentative D call: TRBD2 (6 bases). This CDR3 is 16 amino acids long. Trimming removed 1 base from V and 5 bases from J, with 17 bases in between. CDR1 and CDR2 (germline): SGHNT, YENEEA. In nucleotides, the CDR3 is TGTGCCAGCAGCTTAGGACTAGTTGGGATTTCGGAGACCCAGTACTTC. It specifies CASSLGLVGISETQYF. The variable domain in full, with the rest retrieved from reference TRBV11-3 and TRBJ2-5, is EAGVVQSPRYKIIEKKQPVAFWCNPISGHNTLYWYLQNLGQGPELLIRYENEEAVDDSQLPKDRFSAERLKGVDSTLKIQPAELGDSAVYLCASSLGLVGISETQYFGPGTRLLVL.

V usage is TRBV9 and J usage is TRBJ2-6; D not resolved. The CDR3 is made up of 17 amino acids. In germline, CDR1 is SGDLS, CDR2 YYNGEE. V was clipped by 0 bases and J by 0 bases, with 10 bases between them. Here the CDR3 DNA reads TGTGCCAGCAGCGTAGGGCCAGGCCGCTCTGGGGCCAACGTCCTGACTTTC. Its translation: CASSVGPGRSGANVLTF.

The chain couples TRBV7-2 to TRBJ1-5; the D is unclear. CDR3 length: 13 residues. CDR1 is SGHTA, CDR2 FQGNSA, per germline. V was clipped by 4 bases and J by 6 bases, with 10 bases between them. CDR3 sequence: CASSSKPGQPQHF. The DNA for the CDR3 is TGTGCCAGCAGCTCTAAACCAGGTCAGCCCCAGCATTTT. The full variable domain, with the rest looked up from reference TRBV7-2 and TRBJ1-5, is GAGVSQSPSNKVTEKGKDVELRCDPISGHTALYWYRQSLGQGLEFLIYFQGNSAPDKSGLPSDRFSAERTGGSVSTLTIQRTQQEDSAVYLCASSSKPGQPQHFGDGTRLSIL.

The table lists this clone with a few counts. This rearrangement joins TRBV5-1 to TRBJ2-2; D is unresolved. Looked up from germline, CDR1 is SGHRS and CDR2 is YFSETQ. The CDR3 sequence is 15 residues long. V was shortened by 5 bases and J by 9 bases, with 20 bases between the two germline ends. The CDR3 DNA reads as TGCGCCAGCAGGCCCACTACCGACCCTTTCAGGGAGCTGTTTTTT. Translated: CASRPTTDPFRELFF.

The table lists this clone with a count of one. The V gene is TRBV5-1, the J gene TRBJ2-7; TRBD2 matches 8 bases. Germline CDR1 reads SGHRS; CDR2 reads YFSETQ. V lost 1 base to trimming and J lost 5 bases; unmatched junction nucleotides: 11. The CDR3 loop spans 16 amino acids. CDR3 in DNA: TGCGCCAGCAGCTTGACCCCAGCGGGAGATGCCAACGAGCAGTACTTC. It yields the protein CASSLTPAGDANEQYF.

The chain recombines TRBV9 with TRBJ1-1; D is uncertain. There are 14 residues in the CDR3. Germline V lookup: CDR1 SGDLS, CDR2 YYNGEE. Trimming removed 1 base at V and 3 bases at J, with 10 bases between. CDR3 amino acids: CASSVTGADTEAFF. Written as DNA, the CDR3 is TGTGCCAGCAGCGTAACGGGAGCGGACACTGAAGCTTTCTTT.

V usage is TRBV12-5 and J usage is TRBJ2-5; 10 positions agree with TRBD2. V was clipped by 0 bases and J by 8 bases; unmatched bases: 15. This CDR3 comprises 18 residues. The germline CDR1 and CDR2 sequences are LGHNT and FRNRAP. CDR3: CASGLVLSGLAIGGTQYF. CDR3 sequence (DNA): TGTGCTAGTGGTTTGGTACTATCGGGACTAGCGATCGGAGGAACCCAGTACTTC.